This TCR beta chain was recovered during a study of blood T cell repertoires in COVID-19. CDR3 length: 14 residues. V was cut by 0 bases and J by 4 bases, with 9 bases left in between. The germline V gene encodes CDR1 LNHDA and CDR2 SQIVND (reference sequence). The data were produced by immunoSEQ multiplex PCR, yet TCRdb's version contains in-frame clones alone and is incomplete. The sample carries 85,000 to 100,000 clones, approximately 80% recorded once. This sequence joins TRBV19 and TRBJ1-2, with D possibly TRBD1 on 5 matching bases. The receptor's source is a human donor in a cohort sampled during active COVID-19. The sequencing input was peripheral blood. CDR3 sequence (DNA): TGTGCCAGTAGTATAGATGGGGCGCTCTATGGCTACACCTTC. Its protein is CASSIDGALYGYTF.